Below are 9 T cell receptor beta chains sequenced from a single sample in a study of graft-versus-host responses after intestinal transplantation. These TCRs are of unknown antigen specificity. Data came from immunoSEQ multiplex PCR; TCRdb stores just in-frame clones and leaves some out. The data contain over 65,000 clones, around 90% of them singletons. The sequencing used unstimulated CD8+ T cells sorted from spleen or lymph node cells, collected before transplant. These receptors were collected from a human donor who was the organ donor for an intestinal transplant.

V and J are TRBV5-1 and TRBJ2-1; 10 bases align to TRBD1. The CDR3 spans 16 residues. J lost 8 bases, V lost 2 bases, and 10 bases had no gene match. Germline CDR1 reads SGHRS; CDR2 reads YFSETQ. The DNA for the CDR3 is TGCGCCAGCAGCTTCCTGGAGACAGGGGGCAGGGATGAGCAGTTCTTC. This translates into CASSFLETGGRDEQFF. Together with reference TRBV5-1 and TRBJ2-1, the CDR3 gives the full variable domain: KAGVTQTPRYLIKTRGQQVTLSCSPISGHRSVSWYQQTPGQGLQFLFEYFSETQRNKGNFPGRFSGRQFSNSRSEMNVSTLELGDSALYLCASSFLETGGRDEQFFGPGTRLTVL.

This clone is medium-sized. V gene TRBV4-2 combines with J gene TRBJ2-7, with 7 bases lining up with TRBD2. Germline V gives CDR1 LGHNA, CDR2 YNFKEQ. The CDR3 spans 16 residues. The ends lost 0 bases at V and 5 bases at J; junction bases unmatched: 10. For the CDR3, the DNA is TGTGCCAGCAGCCAAGAGGTGGGGCGGGGGTTCAACGAGCAGTACTTC. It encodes CASSQEVGRGFNEQYF.

Here the CDR3 DNA reads TGCGCCAGCAGCCAAGGAGTTTTGGGGGGGCCTGGCACTGAAGCTTTCTTT. It yields the protein CASSQGVLGGPGTEAFF. The chain recombines TRBV4-1 with TRBJ1-1; possible D gene TRBD1, 6 bases. Deletions cut 1 base from V and 4 bases from J, with 19 bases between. The CDR3 is 17 amino acids. Germline CDR1 MGHRA, CDR2 YSYEKL.

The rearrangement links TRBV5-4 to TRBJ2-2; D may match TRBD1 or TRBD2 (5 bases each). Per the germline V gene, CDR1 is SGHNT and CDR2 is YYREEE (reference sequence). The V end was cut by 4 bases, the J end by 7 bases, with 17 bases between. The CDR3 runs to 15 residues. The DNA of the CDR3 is TGTGCCAGCAGCCATAAGACAGACCGGGACGGGGAGCTGTTTTTT. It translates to CASSHKTDRDGELFF.

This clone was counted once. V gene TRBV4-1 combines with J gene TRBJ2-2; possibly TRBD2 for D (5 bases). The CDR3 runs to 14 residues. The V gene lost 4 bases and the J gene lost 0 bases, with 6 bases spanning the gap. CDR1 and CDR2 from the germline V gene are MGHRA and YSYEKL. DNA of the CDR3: TGCGCCAGCAGCCTACTAGCGAACACCGGGGAGCTGTTTTTT. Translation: CASSLLANTGELFF.

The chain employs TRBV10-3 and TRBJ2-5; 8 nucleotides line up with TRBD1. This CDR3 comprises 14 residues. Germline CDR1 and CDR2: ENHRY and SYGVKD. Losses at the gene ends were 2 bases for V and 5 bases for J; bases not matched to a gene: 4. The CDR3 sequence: CAISEPGGRETQYF. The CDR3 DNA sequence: TGTGCCATCAGTGAGCCAGGGGGCAGGGAGACCCAGTACTTC.

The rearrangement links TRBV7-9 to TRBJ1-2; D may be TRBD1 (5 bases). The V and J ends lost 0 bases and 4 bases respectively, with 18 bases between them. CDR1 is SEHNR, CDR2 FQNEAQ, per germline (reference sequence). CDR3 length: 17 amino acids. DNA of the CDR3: TGTGCCAGCAGCTTAGCCCCCATCACGGGGCTGCTCTATGGCTACACCTTC. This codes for CASSLAPITGLLYGYTF.

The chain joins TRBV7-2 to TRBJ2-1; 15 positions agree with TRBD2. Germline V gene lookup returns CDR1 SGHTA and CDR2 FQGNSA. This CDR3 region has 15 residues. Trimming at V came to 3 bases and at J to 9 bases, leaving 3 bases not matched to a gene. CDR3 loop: CASSFGLAGGPEQFF. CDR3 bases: TGTGCCAGCAGCTTCGGACTAGCGGGAGGGCCTGAGCAGTTCTTC.

CDR3 nucleotides: TGTGCTAGTGGTTTGGACTCGACGAGTTCCTATGGCTACACCTTC. It is translated as CASGLDSTSSYGYTF. The chain has TRBV12-5 and TRBJ1-2, with unresolved D. There are 15 residues in the CDR3. Trimming took 1 base from V and 4 from J, leaving 13 bases between them. Germline CDR1 reads LGHNT; CDR2 reads FRNRAP.